This T cell receptor beta chain was identified during a study of blood T cell repertoires in COVID-19. For the study at large: The United States, Italy and Spain were the sources of the acute and convalescent COVID-19 samples. The cDNA or gDNA used as material had been derived from T cells, B-cell-depleted T cells, or PBMCs.

The table lists this clone with a few counts. As handled by the study authors: Amplifying reference gene primers gave estimates of nucleated cell counts. Using immunoSEQ multiplex PCR, the repertoire was profiled, and TCRdb retains in-frame clones only, with some absent. The D gene and trimming were derived from the DNA, and the V and J assignments and clone size from that table. The data contain about 240,000 clones, around 85% of them singletons. The CDR3 has 16 amino acids. The germline CDR1 and CDR2 sequences are SGHRS and YFSETQ. The germline V and J ends were trimmed by 4 bases and 4 bases, with 17 bases remaining between them.

V is TRBV5-1 and J is TRBJ2-2; a weak D match, TRBD2 (6 bases). The receptor was isolated from a woman of 80 years or more with acute or convalescent COVID-19. Sequencing used peripheral blood. CDR3 residues: CASSPATREITGELFF. In nucleotides, the CDR3 is TGCGCCAGCAGCCCCGCCACCCGGGAGATCACCGGGGAGCTGTTTTTT.